The rows below give T cell receptor beta chains drawn from one sample of a study of blood T cell repertoires in COVID-19. Some clones are missing from TCRdb's copy, which holds only in-frame ones; the method was immunoSEQ multiplex PCR. Here the sample spans 200,000 or so clones, approximately 83% being singletons. Sequencing was carried out using PBMCs or T cells enriched from blood (not recorded which). The receptors come from a woman aged 40-49 years with acute COVID-19. Each CDR3 is given with its conserved first and last residue. A D gene is named only where the DNA matches it firmly. Expanded clones get a size class; other rows say once, few or many, or leave the size out.

d_gene: -; abundance: -; v_gene: TRBV5-1; j_gene: TRBJ2-7; CDR3nt: TGCGCCAGCAGTGGGCAGACCTACGAGCAGTACTTC; CDR3aa: CASSGQTYEQYF
d_gene: TRBD2; abundance: -; v_gene: TRBV10-3; j_gene: TRBJ2-7; CDR3nt: TGTGCCATCAGGGGACTAGCGCACTACGAGCAGTACTTC; CDR3aa: CAIRGLAHYEQYF
d_gene: TRBD1; abundance: -; v_gene: TRBV5-1; j_gene: TRBJ2-5; CDR3nt: TGCGCCAGCAGGCCCGACAGGGCCGGGGAGACCCAGTACTTC; CDR3aa: CASRPDRAGETQYF
d_gene: TRBD1; abundance: -; v_gene: TRBV7-2; j_gene: TRBJ2-1; CDR3nt: TGTGCCAGCAGCACCCGGACGGGACAGGGGGCTTCCTACAATGAGCAGTTCTTC; CDR3aa: CASSTRTGQGASYNEQFF
d_gene: -; abundance: -; v_gene: TRBV23-1; j_gene: TRBJ1-6; CDR3nt: TGCGCCAGCAGTCCCGGGACTGATAATTCACCCCTCCACTTT; CDR3aa: CASSPGTDNSPLHF
d_gene: TRBD2; abundance: -; v_gene: TRBV7-9; j_gene: TRBJ2-1; CDR3nt: TGTGCCAGCAGCCCCAATAGCGGGAGCGACAATGAGCAGTTCTTC; CDR3aa: CASSPNSGSDNEQFF
d_gene: -; abundance: -; v_gene: TRBV11-2; j_gene: TRBJ1-2; CDR3nt: TGTGCCAGCAGCCCGGTTGCGAGGTCAGCTAACTATGGCTACACCTTC; CDR3aa: CASSPVARSANYGYTF
d_gene: -; abundance: -; v_gene: TRBV4-3; j_gene: TRBJ1-3; CDR3nt: TGCGCCAGCTGCCTTAATCAGGGTTCCTCTGGAAACACCATATATTTT; CDR3aa: CASCLNQGSSGNTIYF
d_gene: TRBD2; abundance: -; v_gene: TRBV19; j_gene: TRBJ2-1; CDR3nt: TGTGCCAGTAGTTCCTCCGGGAGGGGGACCTACAATGAGCAGTTCTTC; CDR3aa: CASSSSGRGTYNEQFF
d_gene: TRBD1; abundance: -; v_gene: TRBV10-2; j_gene: TRBJ2-3; CDR3nt: TGCGCCAGCAGTGAGGGCGGGACAGGGGTTACCCGTGACGAGGATTTT; CDR3aa: CASSEGGTGVTRDEDF
d_gene: TRBD1; abundance: -; v_gene: TRBV6-5; j_gene: TRBJ1-4; CDR3nt: TGTGCCAGCAGTTACTCGCAGGGACAGAGGGTTAAAAAACTGTTTTTT; CDR3aa: CASSYSQGQRVKKLFF
d_gene: -; abundance: once; v_gene: TRBV9; j_gene: TRBJ2-3; CDR3nt: TGTGCCAGCAGCGGAAGCCGGGATGGTAGGAATGGTCAGTATTTT; CDR3aa: CASSGSRDGRNGQYF
d_gene: -; abundance: -; v_gene: TRBV27; j_gene: TRBJ2-2; CDR3nt: TGTGCCAGCAGTTCTAGGGGTAGATCGAACACCGGGGAGCTGTTTTTT; CDR3aa: CASSSRGRSNTGELFF
d_gene: -; abundance: -; v_gene: TRBV13; j_gene: TRBJ2-7; CDR3nt: TGTGCCAGCAGCCTAGCAACCTCCCTAGGAACCTACGAGCAGTACTTC; CDR3aa: CASSLATSLGTYEQYF
d_gene: -; abundance: -; v_gene: TRBV28; j_gene: TRBJ2-7; CDR3nt: TGTGCCAGCAGTTTGACCTCAGGGGTCGGTCGTAACGAGCAGTACTTC; CDR3aa: CASSLTSGVGRNEQYF
d_gene: TRBD2; abundance: once; v_gene: TRBV11-2; j_gene: TRBJ2-1; CDR3nt: TGTGCCAGCAGCCTGTCTGAAGCGGGAGTCGGCCGAGAACAGTTCTTC; CDR3aa: CASSLSEAGVGREQFF
d_gene: TRBD2; abundance: -; v_gene: TRBV5-1; j_gene: TRBJ2-3; CDR3nt: TGCGCCAGCAGCCTACTAGCGGGAGGTGGGCCTAGCACAGATACGCAGTATTTT; CDR3aa: CASSLLAGGGPSTDTQYF
d_gene: -; abundance: -; v_gene: TRBV27; j_gene: TRBJ2-1; CDR3nt: TGTGCCAGCAGTTTAGCGGATTATCCGAACAATGAGCAGTTCTTC; CDR3aa: CASSLADYPNNEQFF
d_gene: -; abundance: -; v_gene: TRBV7-6; j_gene: TRBJ1-5; CDR3nt: TGTGCCAGCAGCCCCCAGACTTATAGCAATCAGCCCCAGCATTTT; CDR3aa: CASSPQTYSNQPQHF
d_gene: -; abundance: -; v_gene: TRBV28; j_gene: TRBJ2-7; CDR3nt: TGTGCCAGCAGTGGGCGGACTCGTCCAAACTACGAGCAGTACTTC; CDR3aa: CASSGRTRPNYEQYF
d_gene: -; abundance: -; v_gene: TRBV6-2/TRBV6-3; j_gene: TRBJ1-5; CDR3nt: TGTGCCAGCAGTGGAGGGATTCAGCCCCAGCATTTT; CDR3aa: CASSGGIQPQHF
d_gene: -; abundance: -; v_gene: TRBV6-5; j_gene: TRBJ1-4; CDR3nt: TGTGCCAGCAGTCCGGGTAGTGAAAAACTGTTTTTT; CDR3aa: CASSPGSEKLFF
d_gene: TRBD2; abundance: -; v_gene: TRBV7-2; j_gene: TRBJ2-1; CDR3nt: TGTGCCAGCAGCTTACGGCGGGGGGTTGAGCAGTTCTTC; CDR3aa: CASSLRRGVEQFF
d_gene: -; abundance: -; v_gene: TRBV29-1; j_gene: TRBJ2-3; CDR3nt: TGCAGCGTTGGTTGGAGAGGAGCAGATACGCAGTATTTT; CDR3aa: CSVGWRGADTQYF
d_gene: -; abundance: -; v_gene: TRBV28; j_gene: TRBJ1-2; CDR3nt: TGTGCCAGCAGGTCTACCGGGACACTGACTAACTATGGCTACACCTTC; CDR3aa: CASRSTGTLTNYGYTF
d_gene: TRBD1; abundance: -; v_gene: TRBV18; j_gene: TRBJ1-6; CDR3nt: TGTGCCAGCTCACCATACAATACAGGGGCTGATTCACCCCTCCACTTT; CDR3aa: CASSPYNTGADSPLHF
d_gene: -; abundance: -; v_gene: TRBV28; j_gene: TRBJ2-7; CDR3nt: TGTGCCACCCTGGGGCAGTCCTACGAGCAGTACTTC; CDR3aa: CATLGQSYEQYF
d_gene: TRBD1; abundance: few; v_gene: TRBV27; j_gene: TRBJ1-2; CDR3nt: TGTGCCAGCAGTTTCAGGACAGGGGGACGTAGGGGCTACACCTTC; CDR3aa: CASSFRTGGRRGYTF
d_gene: TRBD2; abundance: -; v_gene: TRBV5-1; j_gene: TRBJ2-5; CDR3nt: TGCGCCAGCAGCTTACCCCCGGGACTAGCAGACGAGACCCAGTACTTC; CDR3aa: CASSLPPGLADETQYF
d_gene: TRBD2; abundance: -; v_gene: TRBV28; j_gene: TRBJ2-1; CDR3nt: TGTGCCAGCTATAGCGGGAGGAATGAGCAGTTCTTC; CDR3aa: CASYSGRNEQFF
d_gene: TRBD2; abundance: -; v_gene: TRBV28; j_gene: TRBJ2-7; CDR3nt: TGTGCCAGCAGTTACCCCGGACTAGACCCACAATCCTACGAGCAGTACTTC; CDR3aa: CASSYPGLDPQSYEQYF
d_gene: -; abundance: -; v_gene: TRBV5-8; j_gene: TRBJ1-6; CDR3nt: TGTGCCAGCAGCTTCAGCGGGACGAGGAATTCACCCCTCCACTTT; CDR3aa: CASSFSGTRNSPLHF
d_gene: TRBD2; abundance: -; v_gene: TRBV11-2; j_gene: TRBJ2-1; CDR3nt: TGTGCCAGCAGCATTAGCGGGATGACCTACAATGAGCAGTTCTTC; CDR3aa: CASSISGMTYNEQFF
d_gene: -; abundance: -; v_gene: TRBV7-9; j_gene: TRBJ2-1; CDR3nt: TGTGCCAGCAGCTCAGTCCACAATGAGCAGTTCTTC; CDR3aa: CASSSVHNEQFF
d_gene: TRBD2; abundance: -; v_gene: TRBV11-2; j_gene: TRBJ2-7; CDR3nt: TGTGCCAGCAGCCGGGGTGGCAGCCGGGGGGTTTACGAGCAGTACTTC; CDR3aa: CASSRGGSRGVYEQYF
d_gene: TRBD2; abundance: -; v_gene: TRBV19; j_gene: TRBJ2-1; CDR3nt: TGTGCCAGTACCAGGACTAGCGGGGACCATGAGCAGTTCTTC; CDR3aa: CASTRTSGDHEQFF
d_gene: -; abundance: -; v_gene: TRBV12-3/TRBV12-4; j_gene: TRBJ2-2; CDR3nt: TGTGCCAGCAGTTTCTTCCGGGAGCTGTTTTTT; CDR3aa: CASSFFRELFF
d_gene: -; abundance: -; v_gene: TRBV7-3; j_gene: TRBJ2-5; CDR3nt: TGTGCCAGCAGCCCAAGCGAACAAGAGACCCAGTACTTC; CDR3aa: CASSPSEQETQYF
d_gene: TRBD1; abundance: -; v_gene: TRBV7-3; j_gene: TRBJ2-5; CDR3nt: TGTGCCAGCAGCTGGGACAGAAAAGAGACCCAGTACTTC; CDR3aa: CASSWDRKETQYF
d_gene: TRBD1; abundance: -; v_gene: TRBV3-1/TRBV3-2; j_gene: TRBJ1-3; CDR3nt: TGTGCCAGCAGCCGGACAGGGATTAGGAACACCATATATTTT; CDR3aa: CASSRTGIRNTIYF
d_gene: -; abundance: once; v_gene: TRBV12-3/TRBV12-4; j_gene: TRBJ2-1; CDR3nt: TGTGCCAGCATCCAAAGCTTAGGACAGGAGCAGTTCTTC; CDR3aa: CASIQSLGQEQFF
d_gene: -; abundance: -; v_gene: TRBV5-1; j_gene: TRBJ1-1; CDR3nt: TGCGCCAGCAGCTTGGCCCAGCGTCTAGGGAACACTGAAGCTTTCTTT; CDR3aa: CASSLAQRLGNTEAFF
d_gene: -; abundance: -; v_gene: TRBV10-3; j_gene: TRBJ2-3; CDR3nt: TGTGCCATCAGTGACGGGACAGATACGCAGTATTTT; CDR3aa: CAISDGTDTQYF
d_gene: -; abundance: -; v_gene: TRBV28; j_gene: TRBJ2-1; CDR3nt: TGTGCCAGCAGTTTTACGGGAGTCCCATGGTCCTATGAGCAGTTCTTC; CDR3aa: CASSFTGVPWSYEQFF
d_gene: TRBD2; abundance: -; v_gene: TRBV27; j_gene: TRBJ2-1; CDR3nt: TGTGCCAGCAGTGGGTCAAGCGGGGGCACCTACAATGAGCAGTTCTTC; CDR3aa: CASSGSSGGTYNEQFF
d_gene: TRBD1; abundance: -; v_gene: TRBV28; j_gene: TRBJ2-5; CDR3nt: TGTGCCAGCAACAGGGGGCACAGCCAAGAGACCCAGTACTTC; CDR3aa: CASNRGHSQETQYF
d_gene: TRBD1; abundance: few; v_gene: TRBV28; j_gene: TRBJ2-2; CDR3nt: TGTGCCAGCAGACTAGACAGGGGCGTGAACACCGGGGAGCTGTTTTTT; CDR3aa: CASRLDRGVNTGELFF
d_gene: -; abundance: once; v_gene: TRBV28; j_gene: TRBJ2-7; CDR3nt: TGTGCCAGCAGTTGGCCCGGTGATAGGGGGCAGTACTTC; CDR3aa: CASSWPGDRGQYF
d_gene: TRBD1; abundance: -; v_gene: TRBV7-8; j_gene: TRBJ1-5; CDR3nt: TGTGCCAGCAGCGTTGACAGGGGCCGGCAGCCCCAGCATTTT; CDR3aa: CASSVDRGRQPQHF
d_gene: -; abundance: once; v_gene: TRBV6-5; j_gene: TRBJ2-1; CDR3nt: TGTGCCAGCAAAATCGGACTTTACAATGAGCAGTTCTTC; CDR3aa: CASKIGLYNEQFF
d_gene: -; abundance: -; v_gene: TRBV5-6; j_gene: TRBJ2-7; CDR3nt: TGTGCCAGCGACCTGTGGGGGGAAATCCCCTACGAGCAGTACTTC; CDR3aa: CASDLWGEIPYEQYF
d_gene: TRBD1; abundance: -; v_gene: TRBV28; j_gene: TRBJ1-1; CDR3nt: TGTGCCAGCAGGACAGGGGTGAACACTGAAGCTTTCTTT; CDR3aa: CASRTGVNTEAFF
d_gene: -; abundance: -; v_gene: TRBV2; j_gene: TRBJ1-4; CDR3nt: TGTGCCAGCAGTGAAATATTAGAAAAACTGTTTTTT; CDR3aa: CASSEILEKLFF
d_gene: -; abundance: -; v_gene: TRBV7-3; j_gene: TRBJ2-7; CDR3nt: TGTGCCAGCAGCCCTGGGCCCTCCTACGAGCAGTACTTC; CDR3aa: CASSPGPSYEQYF
d_gene: -; abundance: -; v_gene: TRBV6-5; j_gene: TRBJ1-1; CDR3nt: TGTGCCAGCAGTACTCAACCACGGGTGAGGGCTGAAGCTTTCTTT; CDR3aa: CASSTQPRVRAEAFF
d_gene: -; abundance: -; v_gene: TRBV9; j_gene: TRBJ2-7; CDR3nt: TGTGCCAGCAGCGTAGCTCTGGAGTCCTACGAGCAGTACTTC; CDR3aa: CASSVALESYEQYF
d_gene: -; abundance: few; v_gene: TRBV11-3; j_gene: TRBJ2-7; CDR3nt: TGTGCCAGCAGCTTAGTGCCGGGACTGAACTACGAGCAGTACTTC; CDR3aa: CASSLVPGLNYEQYF
d_gene: -; abundance: -; v_gene: TRBV12-5; j_gene: TRBJ1-5; CDR3nt: TGTGCTAGTGGTCGGTCCTCGGCAGGACTTTATAGCAATCAGCCCCAGCATTTT; CDR3aa: CASGRSSAGLYSNQPQHF
d_gene: -; abundance: -; v_gene: TRBV18; j_gene: TRBJ2-1; CDR3nt: TGTGCCAGCTCACCGGGAACCGGACAGAATGAGCAGTTCTTC; CDR3aa: CASSPGTGQNEQFF
d_gene: TRBD1; abundance: -; v_gene: TRBV20-1; j_gene: TRBJ1-4; CDR3nt: TGCAGTGCTAGTCTCGGGACAGAGTATGAAAAACTGTTTTTT; CDR3aa: CSASLGTEYEKLFF